This T cell receptor (beta chain) is drawn from a study of blood T cell repertoires in COVID-19. Study-wide context: Whether acute or convalescent, the COVID-19 samples came from the United States, Italy and Spain.

This CDR3 comprises 16 residues. V gave up 5 bases and J gave up 0 bases; unmatched junction bases: 6. The V gene's germline CDR1 is MNHEY and CDR2 SMNVEV (reference sequence). This clone appeared a single time. Original data processing: Counts of nucleated cells, estimated from reference gene primer amplification, were obtained. Measured with immunoSEQ multiplex PCR; TCRdb has only the in-frame clones, and not every one. That table is the source of V, J and clone size, and D and trimming were worked out from the DNA. The sample includes about 180,000 clones, around 85% seen only once; the top ten take 20%.

The J gene is TRBJ1-5, the V gene TRBV27; 8 positions match TRBD1. The clonotype was recovered from a man between 70 and 80 years old with active or convalescent COVID-19. Sequenced sample: peripheral blood. The CDR3 spells CASSPPGTGSNQPQHF. The CDR3 DNA reads as TGTGCCAGCAGTCCCCCCGGGACAGGTAGCAATCAGCCCCAGCATTTT.